One TCR beta chain is described in this entry. The antigen is undetermined. V was clipped by 3 bases and J by 5 bases, with 8 bases between them. This CDR3 is 13 amino acids long. Germline loops: CDR1 SGHAT, CDR2 FQNNGV. The entry originates in a study of vaccination effects on CD4 cells after COVID-19. Study-wide points: Of the vaccine-induced clones from healthy vaccinees, merely 1 of 255 recognized common cold coronaviruses as well.

Assay used: immunoSEQ multiplex PCR; TCRdb lists only in-frame clones, some missing. The profile shows around 46,000 clones, around 70% of them singletons. The culture ran for approximately 10 days before CD4+ T cells were isolated. As their vaccination, participants received two doses of either BNT162b2 or mRNA-1273. The specimen was CD4+ T cells from PBMCs cultured without peptide, collected after COVID-19 vaccination. The genes are TRBV11-2 and TRBJ1-5; no clear D gene. The sequence was obtained from a human donor who received a COVID-19 vaccine. The CDR3 sequence: CASSFSEDQPQHF. DNA for the CDR3: TGTGCCAGCAGCTTCTCAGAGGATCAGCCCCAGCATTTT.